This T cell receptor (beta chain) is drawn from a study of cytomegalovirus exposure and HLA in healthy donors. General study points: Earlier analysis found most TCR beta V segments productive about 90% or about 30% of the time.

PCR primers comprised 60 Vbeta and 13 Jbeta primers. Profiled with immunoSEQ multiplex PCR; TCRdb holds only in-frame clones, not every one. The sample includes around 100,000 clones, over 60% of them seen just once. V lost 8 bases and J lost 7, with 14 bases in between. The CDR3 extends over 13 amino acids. Germline V gene data show CDR1 as MNHEY and CDR2 as SMNVEV (reference sequence). Turning to this clone: Its antigen is not known.

The sequenced material came from PBMCs. The chain links TRBV27 to TRBJ1-4, with D perhaps matching TRBD1 (5 bases). The clonotype was recovered from a man in his thirties or forties in good health and CMV-seronegative. The CDR3, as DNA: TGTGCCAGCGGGGGGACGGCGGGTGAAAAACTGTTTTTT. This encodes CASGGTAGEKLFF.